What follows is one TCR beta chain and its context. As originally analysed: Amplifying reference gene primers gave estimates of nucleated cell counts. Using immunoSEQ multiplex PCR, the repertoire was profiled, and TCRdb retains in-frame clones only, with some absent. V, J and clone size are taken as reported in that table, and D and trimming were inferred from the DNA itself. The sample lists about 73,000 clones; 80% to 85% were seen once. From germline, CDR1 is ENHRY and CDR2 SYGVKD. V gave up 2 bases and J gave up 2 bases, with 12 bases separating them. The CDR3 is 15 amino acids. The data originate from a study of blood T cell repertoires in COVID-19. Study information: The study drew acute and convalescent COVID-19 samples from the United States, Italy and Spain. From T cells, B-cell-depleted T cells, or PBMCs came the material, which was cDNA or gDNA.

What was sequenced was peripheral blood. This rearrangement joins TRBV10-3 to TRBJ2-5; weak D call: TRBD2 (7 bases). This clonotype was obtained from an elderly man with active or convalescent COVID-19. The CDR3 protein is CAISERGAFQETQYF. The DNA for the CDR3 is TGTGCCATCAGTGAGCGGGGGGCCTTTCAAGAGACCCAGTACTTC.